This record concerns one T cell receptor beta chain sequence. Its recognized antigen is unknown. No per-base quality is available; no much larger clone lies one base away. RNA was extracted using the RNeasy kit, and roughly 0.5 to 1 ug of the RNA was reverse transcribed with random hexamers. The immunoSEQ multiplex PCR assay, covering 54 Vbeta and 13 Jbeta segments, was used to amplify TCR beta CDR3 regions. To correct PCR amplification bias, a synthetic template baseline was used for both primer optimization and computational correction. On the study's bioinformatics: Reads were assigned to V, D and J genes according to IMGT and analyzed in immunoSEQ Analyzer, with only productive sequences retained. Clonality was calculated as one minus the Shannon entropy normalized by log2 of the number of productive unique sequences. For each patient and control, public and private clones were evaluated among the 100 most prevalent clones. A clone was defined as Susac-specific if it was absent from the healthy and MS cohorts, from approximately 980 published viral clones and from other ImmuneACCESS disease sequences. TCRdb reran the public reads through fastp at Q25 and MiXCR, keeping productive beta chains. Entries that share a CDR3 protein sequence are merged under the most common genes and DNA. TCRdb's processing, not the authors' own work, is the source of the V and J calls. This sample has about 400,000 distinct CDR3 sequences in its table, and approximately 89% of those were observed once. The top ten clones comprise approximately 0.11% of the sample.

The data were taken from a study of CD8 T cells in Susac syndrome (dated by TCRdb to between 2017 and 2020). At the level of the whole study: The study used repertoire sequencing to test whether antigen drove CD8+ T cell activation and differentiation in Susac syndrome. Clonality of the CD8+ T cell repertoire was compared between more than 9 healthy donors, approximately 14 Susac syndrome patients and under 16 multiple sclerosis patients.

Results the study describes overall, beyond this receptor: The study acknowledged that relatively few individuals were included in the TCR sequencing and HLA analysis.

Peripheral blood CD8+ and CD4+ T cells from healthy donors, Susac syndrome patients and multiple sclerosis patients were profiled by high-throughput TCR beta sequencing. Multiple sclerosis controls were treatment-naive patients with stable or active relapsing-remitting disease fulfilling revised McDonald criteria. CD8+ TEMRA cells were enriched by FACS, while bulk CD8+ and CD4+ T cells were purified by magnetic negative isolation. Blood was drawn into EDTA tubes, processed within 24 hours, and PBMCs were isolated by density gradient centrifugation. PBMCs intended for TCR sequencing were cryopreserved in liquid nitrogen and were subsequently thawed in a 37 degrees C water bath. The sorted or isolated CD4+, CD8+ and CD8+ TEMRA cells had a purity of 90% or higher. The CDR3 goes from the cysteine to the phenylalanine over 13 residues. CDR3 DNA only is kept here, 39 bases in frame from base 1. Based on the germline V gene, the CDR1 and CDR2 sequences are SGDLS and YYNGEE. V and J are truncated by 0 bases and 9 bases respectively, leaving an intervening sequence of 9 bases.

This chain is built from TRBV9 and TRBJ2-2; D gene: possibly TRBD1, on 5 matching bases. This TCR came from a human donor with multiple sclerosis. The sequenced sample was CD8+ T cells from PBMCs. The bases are TGTGCCAGCAGCGTAGAAGGGGATTGGGAGCTGTTTTTT. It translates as CASSVEGDWELFF.